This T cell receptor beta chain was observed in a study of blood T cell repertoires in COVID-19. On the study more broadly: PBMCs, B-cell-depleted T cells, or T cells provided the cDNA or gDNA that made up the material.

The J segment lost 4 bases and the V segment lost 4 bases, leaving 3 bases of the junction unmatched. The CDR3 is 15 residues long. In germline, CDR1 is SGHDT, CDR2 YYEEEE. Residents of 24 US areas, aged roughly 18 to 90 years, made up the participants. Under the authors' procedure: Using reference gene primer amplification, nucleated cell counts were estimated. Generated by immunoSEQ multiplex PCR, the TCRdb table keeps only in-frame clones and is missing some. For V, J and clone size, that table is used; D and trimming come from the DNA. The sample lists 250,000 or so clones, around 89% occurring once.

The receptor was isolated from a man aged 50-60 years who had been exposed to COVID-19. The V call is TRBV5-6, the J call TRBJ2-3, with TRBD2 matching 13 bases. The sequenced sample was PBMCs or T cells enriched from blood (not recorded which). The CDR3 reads CASSTGTSGADTQYF. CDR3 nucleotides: TGTGCCAGCAGCACGGGGACTAGCGGGGCAGATACGCAGTATTTT.